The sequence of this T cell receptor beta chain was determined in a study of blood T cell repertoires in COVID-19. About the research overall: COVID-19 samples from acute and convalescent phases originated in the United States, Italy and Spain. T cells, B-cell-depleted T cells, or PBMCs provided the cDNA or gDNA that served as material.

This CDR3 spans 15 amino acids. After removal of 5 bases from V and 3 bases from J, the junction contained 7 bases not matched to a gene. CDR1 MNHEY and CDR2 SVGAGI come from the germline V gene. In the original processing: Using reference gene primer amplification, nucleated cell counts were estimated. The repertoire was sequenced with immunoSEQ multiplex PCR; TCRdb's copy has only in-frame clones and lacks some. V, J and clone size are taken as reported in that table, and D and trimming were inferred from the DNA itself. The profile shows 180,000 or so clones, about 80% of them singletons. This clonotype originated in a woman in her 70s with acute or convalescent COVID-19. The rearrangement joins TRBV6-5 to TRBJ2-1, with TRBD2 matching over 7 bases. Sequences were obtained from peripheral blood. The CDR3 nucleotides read TGTGCCAGCAGTCGACTAGCCCTAAACTACAATGAGCAGTTCTTC. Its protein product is CASSRLALNYNEQFF.